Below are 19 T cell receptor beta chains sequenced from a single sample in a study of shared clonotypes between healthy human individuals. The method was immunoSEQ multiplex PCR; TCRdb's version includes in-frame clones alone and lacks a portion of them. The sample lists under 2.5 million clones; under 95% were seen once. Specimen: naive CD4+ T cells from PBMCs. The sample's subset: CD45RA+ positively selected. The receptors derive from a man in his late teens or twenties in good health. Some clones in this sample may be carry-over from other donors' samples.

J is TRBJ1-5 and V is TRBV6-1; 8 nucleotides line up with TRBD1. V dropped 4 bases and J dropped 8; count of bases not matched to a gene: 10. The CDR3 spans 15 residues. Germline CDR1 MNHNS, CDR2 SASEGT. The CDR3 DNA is TGTGCCAGCAGTGCAAATCCAGGGACAGGTGAGCCCCAGCATTTT. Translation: CASSANPGTGEPQHF.

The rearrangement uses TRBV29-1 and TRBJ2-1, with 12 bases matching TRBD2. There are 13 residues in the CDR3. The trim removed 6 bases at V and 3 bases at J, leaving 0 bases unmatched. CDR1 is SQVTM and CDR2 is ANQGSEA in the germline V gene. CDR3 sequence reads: CSVGLAGYNEQFF. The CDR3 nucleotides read TGCAGCGTGGGACTAGCGGGCTACAATGAGCAGTTCTTC.

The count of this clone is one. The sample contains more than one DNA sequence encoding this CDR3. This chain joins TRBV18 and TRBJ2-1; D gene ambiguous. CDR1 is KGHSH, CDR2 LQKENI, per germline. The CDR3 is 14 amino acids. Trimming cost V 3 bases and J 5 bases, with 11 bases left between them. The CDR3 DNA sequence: TGTGCCAGCTCACCCCTGACGGCCAACAATGAGCAGTTCTTC. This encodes CASSPLTANNEQFF.

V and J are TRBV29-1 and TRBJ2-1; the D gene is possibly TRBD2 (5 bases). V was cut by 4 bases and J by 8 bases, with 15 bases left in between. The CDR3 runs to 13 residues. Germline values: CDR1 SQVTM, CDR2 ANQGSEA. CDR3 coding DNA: TGCAGCGTTGGCCCCGCAGGCGGGCATGAGCAGTTCTTC. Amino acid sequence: CSVGPAGGHEQFF.

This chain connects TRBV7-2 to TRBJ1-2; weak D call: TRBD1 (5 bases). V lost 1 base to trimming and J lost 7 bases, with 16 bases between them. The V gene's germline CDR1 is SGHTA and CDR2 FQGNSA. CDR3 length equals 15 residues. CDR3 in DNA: TGTGCCAGCAGCTTAGTAGGGACGGCGGGGGGTGGCTACACCTTC. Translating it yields CASSLVGTAGGGYTF.

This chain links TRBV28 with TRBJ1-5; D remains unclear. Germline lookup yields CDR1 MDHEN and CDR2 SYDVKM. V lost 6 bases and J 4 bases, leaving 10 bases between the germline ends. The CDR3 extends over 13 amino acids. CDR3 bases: TGTGCCAGCAGCCGTCAGCGGAATCAGCCCCAGCATTTT. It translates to CASSRQRNQPQHF.

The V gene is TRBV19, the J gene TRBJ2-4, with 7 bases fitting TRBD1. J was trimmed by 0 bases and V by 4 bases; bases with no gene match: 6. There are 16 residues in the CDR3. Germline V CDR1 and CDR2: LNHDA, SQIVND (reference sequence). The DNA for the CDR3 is TGTGCCAGTAGTAGGACAGGTACCCTAGCCAAAAACATTCAGTACTTC. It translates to CASSRTGTLAKNIQYF. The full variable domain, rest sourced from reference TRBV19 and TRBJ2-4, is DGGITQSPKYLFRKEGQNVTLSCEQNLNHDAMYWYRQDPGQGLRLIYYSQIVNDFQKGDIAEGYSVSREKKESFPLTVTSAQKNPTAFYLCASSRTGTLAKNIQYFGAGTRLSVL.

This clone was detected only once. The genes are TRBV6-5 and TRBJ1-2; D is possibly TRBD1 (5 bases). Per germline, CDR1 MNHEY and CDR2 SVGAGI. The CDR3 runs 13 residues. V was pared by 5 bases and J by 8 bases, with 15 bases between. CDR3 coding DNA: TGTGCCAGCAGTCGGGACGGCGGGAGGGGCTACACCTTC. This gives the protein CASSRDGGRGYTF.

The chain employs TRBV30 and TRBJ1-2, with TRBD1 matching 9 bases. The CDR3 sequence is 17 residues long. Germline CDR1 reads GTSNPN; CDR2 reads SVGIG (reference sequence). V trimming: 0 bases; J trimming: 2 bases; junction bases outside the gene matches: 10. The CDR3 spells CAWSVVAGTGGNYGYTF. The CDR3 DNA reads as TGTGCCTGGAGTGTAGTGGCCGGTACAGGGGGCAACTATGGCTACACCTTC.

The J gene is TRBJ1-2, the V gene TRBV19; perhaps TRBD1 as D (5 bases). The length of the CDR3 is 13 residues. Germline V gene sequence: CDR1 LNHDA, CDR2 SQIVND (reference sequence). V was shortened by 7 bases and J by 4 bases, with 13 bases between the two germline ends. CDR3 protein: CASKGPGGYGYTF. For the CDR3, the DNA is TGTGCCAGTAAGGGGCCGGGGGGCTATGGCTACACCTTC. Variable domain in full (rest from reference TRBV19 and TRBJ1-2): DGGITQSPKYLFRKEGQNVTLSCEQNLNHDAMYWYRQDPGQGLRLIYYSQIVNDFQKGDIAEGYSVSREKKESFPLTVTSAQKNPTAFYLCASKGPGGYGYTFGSGTRLTVV.

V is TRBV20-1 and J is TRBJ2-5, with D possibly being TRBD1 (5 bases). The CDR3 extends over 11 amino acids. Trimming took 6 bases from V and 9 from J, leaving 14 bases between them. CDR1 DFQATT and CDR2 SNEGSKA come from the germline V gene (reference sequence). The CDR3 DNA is TGCAGTGCCGACAGCAGGATGGCCCAGTACTTC. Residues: CSADSRMAQYF.

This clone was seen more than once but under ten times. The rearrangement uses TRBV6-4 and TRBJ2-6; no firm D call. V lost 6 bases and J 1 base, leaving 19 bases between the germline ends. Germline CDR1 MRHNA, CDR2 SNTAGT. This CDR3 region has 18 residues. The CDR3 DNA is TGTGCCAGCAGCCCCCGTTTTGTAGGCGAATCTGGGGCCAACGTCCTGACTTTC. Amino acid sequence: CASSPRFVGESGANVLTF.

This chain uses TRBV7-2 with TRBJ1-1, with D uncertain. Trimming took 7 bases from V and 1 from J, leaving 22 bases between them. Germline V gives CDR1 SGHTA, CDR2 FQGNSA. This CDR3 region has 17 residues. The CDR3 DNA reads TGTGCCAGCAACCTCCGTCAATGGACGGGTACGAACACTGAAGCTTTCTTT. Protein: CASNLRQWTGTNTEAFF. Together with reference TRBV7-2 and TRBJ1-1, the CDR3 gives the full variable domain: GAGVSQSPSNKVTEKGKDVELRCDPISGHTALYWYRQSLGQGLEFLIYFQGNSAPDKSGLPSDRFSAERTGGSVSTLTIQRTQQEDSAVYLCASNLRQWTGTNTEAFFGQGTRLTVV.

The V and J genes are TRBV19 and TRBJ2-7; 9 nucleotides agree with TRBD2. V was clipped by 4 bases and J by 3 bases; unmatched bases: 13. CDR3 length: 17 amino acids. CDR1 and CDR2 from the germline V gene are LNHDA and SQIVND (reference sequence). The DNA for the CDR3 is TGTGCCAGTAGTAGGAGTTACGGGACTAGCCGGGACTACGAGCAGTACTTC. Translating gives CASSRSYGTSRDYEQYF.

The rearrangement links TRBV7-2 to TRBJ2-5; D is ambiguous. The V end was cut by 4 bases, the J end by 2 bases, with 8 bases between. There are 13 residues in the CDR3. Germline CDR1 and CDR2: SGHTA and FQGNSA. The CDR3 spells CASSSTDQETQYF. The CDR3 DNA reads TGTGCCAGCAGCTCAACAGATCAAGAGACCCAGTACTTC.

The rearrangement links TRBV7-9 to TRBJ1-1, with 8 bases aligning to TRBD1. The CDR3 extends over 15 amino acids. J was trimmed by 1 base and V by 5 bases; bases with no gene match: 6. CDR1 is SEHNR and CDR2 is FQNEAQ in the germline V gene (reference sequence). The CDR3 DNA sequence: TGTGCCAGCAGCGCCAGGGGGCTTGGGAACACTGAAGCTTTCTTT. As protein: CASSARGLGNTEAFF.

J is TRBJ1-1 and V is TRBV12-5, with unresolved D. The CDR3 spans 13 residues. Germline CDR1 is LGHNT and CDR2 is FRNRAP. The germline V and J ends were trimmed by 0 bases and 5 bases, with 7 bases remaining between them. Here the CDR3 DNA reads TGTGCTAGTGGTTTGGTACGTTCTACTGAAGCTTTCTTT. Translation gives CASGLVRSTEAFF. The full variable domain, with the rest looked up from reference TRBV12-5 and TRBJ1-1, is DARVTQTPRHKVTEMGQEVTMRCQPILGHNTVFWYRQTMMQGLELLAYFRNRAPLDDSGMPKDRFSAEMPDATLATLKIQPSEPRDSAVYFCASGLVRSTEAFFGQGTRLTVV.

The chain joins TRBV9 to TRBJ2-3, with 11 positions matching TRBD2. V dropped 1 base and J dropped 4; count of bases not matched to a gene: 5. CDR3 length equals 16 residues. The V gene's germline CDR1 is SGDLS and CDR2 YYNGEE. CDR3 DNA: TGTGCCAGCAGCGTAACGCCGGGACTAGCGGCAGATACGCAGTATTTT. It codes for CASSVTPGLAADTQYF.

The DNA for the CDR3 is TGTGCCAGCAGCTTACAGTCTGCCGGGAGTTCCGAGCAGTACTTC. Protein: CASSLQSAGSSEQYF. This sequence joins TRBV7-3 and TRBJ2-7; maybe TRBD2 (6 bases). The germline CDR1 and CDR2 sequences are SGHTA and FQGTGA. The V end lost 2 bases, the J end lost 6 bases, and 17 bases lay between the germline ends. The CDR3 extends over 15 amino acids.